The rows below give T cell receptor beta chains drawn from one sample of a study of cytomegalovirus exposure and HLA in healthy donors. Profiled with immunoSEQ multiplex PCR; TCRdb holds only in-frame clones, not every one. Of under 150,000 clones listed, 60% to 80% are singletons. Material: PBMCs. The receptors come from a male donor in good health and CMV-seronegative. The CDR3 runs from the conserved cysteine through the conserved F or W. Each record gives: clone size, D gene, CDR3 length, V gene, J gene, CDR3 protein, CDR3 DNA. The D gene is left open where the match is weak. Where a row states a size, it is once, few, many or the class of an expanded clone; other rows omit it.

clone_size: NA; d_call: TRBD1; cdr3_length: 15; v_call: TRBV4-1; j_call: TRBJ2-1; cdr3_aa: CASSPGQGAYNEQFF; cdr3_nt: TGCGCCAGCAGCCCGGGACAGGGGGCTTACAATGAGCAGTTCTTC
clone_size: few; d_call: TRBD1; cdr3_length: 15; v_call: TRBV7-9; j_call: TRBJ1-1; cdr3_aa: CASNPYRTGNTEAFF; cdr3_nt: TGTGCCAGCAATCCGTACCGGACAGGGAACACTGAAGCTTTCTTT
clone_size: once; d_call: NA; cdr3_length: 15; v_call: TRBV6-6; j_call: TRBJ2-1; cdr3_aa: CASSYSETLYNEQFF; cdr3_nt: TGTGCCAGCAGTTACTCGGAGACTCTCTACAATGAGCAGTTCTTC
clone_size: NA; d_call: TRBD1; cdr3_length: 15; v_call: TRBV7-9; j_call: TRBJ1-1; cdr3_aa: CASSSTGTATAEAFF; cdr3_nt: TGTGCCAGCAGCTCCACCGGGACAGCCACCGCTGAAGCTTTCTTT
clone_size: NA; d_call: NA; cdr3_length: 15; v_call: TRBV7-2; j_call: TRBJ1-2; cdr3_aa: CASSLRDTRGYGYTF; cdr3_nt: TGTGCCAGCAGCCTCCGAGACACCCGGGGCTATGGCTACACCTTC
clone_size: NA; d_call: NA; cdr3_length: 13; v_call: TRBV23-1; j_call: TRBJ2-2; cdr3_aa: CAPGDKNTGELFF; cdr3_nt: TGCGCCCCGGGAGACAAGAACACCGGGGAGCTGTTTTTT
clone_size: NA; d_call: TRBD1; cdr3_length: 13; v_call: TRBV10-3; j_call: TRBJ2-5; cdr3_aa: CATARTGEETQYF; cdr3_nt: TGTGCCACCGCCCGGACAGGGGAAGAGACCCAGTACTTC
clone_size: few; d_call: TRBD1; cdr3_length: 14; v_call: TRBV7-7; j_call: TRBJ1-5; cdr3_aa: CASSIRGRRQPQHF; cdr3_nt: TGTGCTAGCAGCATCAGGGGGCGAAGGCAGCCCCAGCATTTT
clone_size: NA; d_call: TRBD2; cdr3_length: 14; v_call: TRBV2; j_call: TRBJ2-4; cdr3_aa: CASSEPSSGGKTYF; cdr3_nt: TGTGCCAGCAGTGAGCCAAGCAGCGGGGGGAAAACGTACTTC
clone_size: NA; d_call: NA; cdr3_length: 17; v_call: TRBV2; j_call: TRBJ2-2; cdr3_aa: CASLRQASSANTGELFF; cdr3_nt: TGTGCCAGCCTTAGACAGGCATCTTCCGCGAACACCGGGGAGCTGTTTTTT
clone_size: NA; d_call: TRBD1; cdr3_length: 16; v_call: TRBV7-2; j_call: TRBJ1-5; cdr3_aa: CASSLAGQGAIQPQHF; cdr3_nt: TGTGCCAGCAGCTTAGCGGGGCAGGGGGCGATCCAGCCCCAGCATTTT
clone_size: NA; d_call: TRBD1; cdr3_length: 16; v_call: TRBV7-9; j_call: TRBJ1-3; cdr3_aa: CASSLTGADSGNTIYF; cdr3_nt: TGTGCCAGCAGCTTAACAGGGGCCGACTCTGGAAACACCATATATTTT
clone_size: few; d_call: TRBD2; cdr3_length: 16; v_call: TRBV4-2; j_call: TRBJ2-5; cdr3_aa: CASSSRLAGTQETQYF; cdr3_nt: TGTGCCAGCAGCTCACGACTAGCGGGGACCCAAGAGACCCAGTACTTC
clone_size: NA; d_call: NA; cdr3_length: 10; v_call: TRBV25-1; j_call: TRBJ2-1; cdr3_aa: CASMANEQFF; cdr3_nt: TGTGCCAGCATGGCCAATGAGCAGTTCTTC
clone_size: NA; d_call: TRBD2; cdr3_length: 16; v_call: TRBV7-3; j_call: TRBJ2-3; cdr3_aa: CASSLNPLAGAKAQYF; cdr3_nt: TGTGCCAGCAGCTTAAACCCCCTAGCGGGGGCCAAGGCGCAGTATTTT
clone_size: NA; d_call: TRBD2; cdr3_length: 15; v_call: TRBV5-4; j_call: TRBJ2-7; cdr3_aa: CASSLPSGGGNEQYF; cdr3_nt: TGTGCCAGCAGCTTGCCATCGGGGGGAGGCAACGAGCAGTACTTC
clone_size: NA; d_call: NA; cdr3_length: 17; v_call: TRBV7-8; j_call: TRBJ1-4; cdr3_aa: CASSLRQLTGANEKLFF; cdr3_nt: TGTGCCAGCAGCTTACGACAGCTTACTGGAGCTAATGAAAAACTGTTTTTT
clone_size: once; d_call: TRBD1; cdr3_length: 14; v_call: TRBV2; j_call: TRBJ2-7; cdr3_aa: CASSEGTGDYEQYF; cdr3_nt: TGTGCCAGCAGTGAAGGGACAGGGGACTACGAGCAGTACTTC
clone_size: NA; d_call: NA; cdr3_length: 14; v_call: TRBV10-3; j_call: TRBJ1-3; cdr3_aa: CAILPDYSGNTIYF; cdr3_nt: TGTGCCATCCTGCCAGACTACTCTGGAAACACCATATATTTT
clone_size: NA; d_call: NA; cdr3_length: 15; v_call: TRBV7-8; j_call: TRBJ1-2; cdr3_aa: CASSLEGRGSYGYTF; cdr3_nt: TGTGCCAGCAGCTTAGAGGGTAGGGGAAGCTATGGCTACACCTTC
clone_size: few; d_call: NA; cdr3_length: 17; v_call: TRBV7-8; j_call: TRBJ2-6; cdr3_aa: CASSLAAGGTGANVLTF; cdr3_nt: TGTGCCAGCAGCTTAGCGGCAGGGGGGACTGGGGCCAACGTCCTGACTTTC
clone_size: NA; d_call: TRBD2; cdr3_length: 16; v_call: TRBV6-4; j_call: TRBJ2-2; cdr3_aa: CASSGWLAGETGELFF; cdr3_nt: TGTGCCAGCAGTGGATGGTTGGCGGGGGAGACCGGGGAGCTGTTTTTT
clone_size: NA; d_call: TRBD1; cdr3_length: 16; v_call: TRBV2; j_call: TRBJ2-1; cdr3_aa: CATSLLHRGDAYEQFF; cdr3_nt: TGTGCCACCTCCCTTCTTCACAGGGGGGATGCCTATGAGCAGTTCTTC
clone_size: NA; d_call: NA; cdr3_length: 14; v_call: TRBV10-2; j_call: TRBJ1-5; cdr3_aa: CASSPAGRNQPQHF; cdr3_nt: TGCGCCAGCAGTCCGGCGGGGCGCAATCAGCCCCAGCATTTT
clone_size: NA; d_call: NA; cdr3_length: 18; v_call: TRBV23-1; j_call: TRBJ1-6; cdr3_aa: CASPGGRGGSSYNSPLHF; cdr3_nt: TGCGCCAGTCCCGGGGGCAGAGGCGGGAGCTCCTATAATTCACCCCTCCACTTT
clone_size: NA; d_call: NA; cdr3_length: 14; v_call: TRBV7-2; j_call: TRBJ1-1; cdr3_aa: CASSLEAGNSEAFF; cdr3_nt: TGTGCCAGCAGCTTAGAGGCGGGGAATTCTGAAGCTTTCTTT
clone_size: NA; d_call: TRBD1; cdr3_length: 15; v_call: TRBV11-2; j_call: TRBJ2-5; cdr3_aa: CASSLGGQGVKTQYF; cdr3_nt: TGTGCCAGCAGCTTAGGAGGACAGGGGGTCAAGACCCAGTACTTC
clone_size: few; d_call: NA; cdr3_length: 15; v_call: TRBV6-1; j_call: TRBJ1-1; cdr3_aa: CASSEWWTVNTEAFF; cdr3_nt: TGTGCCAGCAGTGAATGGTGGACAGTGAACACTGAAGCTTTCTTT
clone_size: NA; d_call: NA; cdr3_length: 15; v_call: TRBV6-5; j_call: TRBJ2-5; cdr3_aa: CASSYSIASRETQYF; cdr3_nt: TGTGCCAGCAGTTACTCGATAGCCAGCCGGGAGACCCAGTACTTC
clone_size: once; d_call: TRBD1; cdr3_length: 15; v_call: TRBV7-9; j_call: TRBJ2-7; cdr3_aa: CASSPRTGEGYEQYF; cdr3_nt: TGTGCCAGCAGCCCCCGGACAGGGGAGGGCTACGAGCAGTACTTC
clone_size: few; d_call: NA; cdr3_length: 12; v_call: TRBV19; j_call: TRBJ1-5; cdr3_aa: CASRSSNQPQHF; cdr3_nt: TGTGCCAGTAGGTCCAGTAATCAGCCCCAGCATTTT
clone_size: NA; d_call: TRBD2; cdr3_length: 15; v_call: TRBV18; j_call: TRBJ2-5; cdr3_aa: CASSPPGLGLETQYF; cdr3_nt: TGTGCCAGCTCACCACCGGGACTAGGTTTGGAGACCCAGTACTTC
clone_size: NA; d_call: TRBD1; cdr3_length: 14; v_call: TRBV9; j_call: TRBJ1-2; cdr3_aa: CASSPPAGGYGYTF; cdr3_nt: TGTGCCAGCAGCCCCCCGGCAGGGGGGTATGGCTACACCTTC
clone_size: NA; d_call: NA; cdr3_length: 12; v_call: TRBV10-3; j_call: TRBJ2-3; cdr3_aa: CAISDRTDTQYF; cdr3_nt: TGTGCCATCAGTGACAGAACAGATACGCAGTATTTT
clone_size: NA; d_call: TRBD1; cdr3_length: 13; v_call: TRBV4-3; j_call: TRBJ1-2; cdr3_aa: CASSRQGVYGYTF; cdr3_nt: TGCGCCAGCAGCCGACAGGGGGTCTATGGCTACACCTTC
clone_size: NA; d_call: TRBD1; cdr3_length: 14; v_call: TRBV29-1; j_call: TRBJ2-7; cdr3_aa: CSVGTGTGPYEQYF; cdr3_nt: TGCAGCGTTGGCACCGGGACAGGTCCCTACGAGCAGTACTTC
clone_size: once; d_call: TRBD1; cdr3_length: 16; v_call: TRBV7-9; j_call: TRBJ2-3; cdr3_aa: CASSLSRGHGTDTQYF; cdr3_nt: TGTGCCAGCAGCTTAAGCAGGGGGCATGGCACAGATACGCAGTATTTT
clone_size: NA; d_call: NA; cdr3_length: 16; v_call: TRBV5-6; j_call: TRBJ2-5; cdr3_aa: CASSPASRLLQETQYF; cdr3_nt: TGTGCCAGCAGCCCCGCGTCGAGACTACTACAGGAGACCCAGTACTTC
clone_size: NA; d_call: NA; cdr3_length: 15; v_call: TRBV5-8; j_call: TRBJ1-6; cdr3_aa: CASSPRDLYNSPLHF; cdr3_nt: TGTGCCAGCAGCCCCCGGGATCTGTATAATTCACCCCTCCACTTT
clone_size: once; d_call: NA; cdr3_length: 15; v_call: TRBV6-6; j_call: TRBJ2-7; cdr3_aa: CASSFAPDSSYEQYF; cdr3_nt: TGTGCCAGCAGTTTTGCCCCGGACAGCTCCTACGAGCAGTACTTC
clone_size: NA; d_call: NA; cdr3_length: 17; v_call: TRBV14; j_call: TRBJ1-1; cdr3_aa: CASSQFLASGMNTEAFF; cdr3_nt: TGTGCCAGCAGCCAATTCCTAGCGAGCGGAATGAACACTGAAGCTTTCTTT
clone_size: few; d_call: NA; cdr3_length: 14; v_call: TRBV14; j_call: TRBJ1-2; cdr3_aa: CASSLSPGTNGYTF; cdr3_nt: TGTGCCAGCAGCCTTAGTCCCGGGACAAATGGCTACACCTTC
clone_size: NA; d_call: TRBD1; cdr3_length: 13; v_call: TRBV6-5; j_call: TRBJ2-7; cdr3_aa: CASSYMRGQEQYF; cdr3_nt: TGTGCCAGCAGTTACATGAGGGGGCAGGAGCAGTACTTC
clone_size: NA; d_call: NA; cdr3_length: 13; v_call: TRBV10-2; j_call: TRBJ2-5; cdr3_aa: CASGYSLQETQYF; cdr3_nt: TGCGCCAGTGGGTATAGCCTCCAAGAGACCCAGTACTTC
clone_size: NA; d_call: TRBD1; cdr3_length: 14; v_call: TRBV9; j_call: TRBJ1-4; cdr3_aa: CASSVTGGGEKLFF; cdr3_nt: TGTGCCAGCAGCGTAACAGGGGGGGGTGAAAAACTGTTTTTT
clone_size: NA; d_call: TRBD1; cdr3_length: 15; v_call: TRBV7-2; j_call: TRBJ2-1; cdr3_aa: CASSPRTGSNNEQFF; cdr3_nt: TGTGCCAGCAGCCCCCGGACAGGTAGTAACAATGAGCAGTTCTTC
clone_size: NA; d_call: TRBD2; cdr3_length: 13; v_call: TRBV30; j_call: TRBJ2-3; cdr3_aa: CAWLAGGVDTQYF; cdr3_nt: TGTGCCTGGCTAGCGGGGGGGGTAGATACGCAGTATTTT
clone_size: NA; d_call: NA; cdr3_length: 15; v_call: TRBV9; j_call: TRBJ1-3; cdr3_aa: CASSDSGFSGNTIYF; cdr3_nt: TGTGCCAGTAGCGACTCGGGGTTCTCTGGAAACACCATATATTTT
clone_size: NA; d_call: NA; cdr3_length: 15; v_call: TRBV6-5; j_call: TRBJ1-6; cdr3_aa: CASSLRSDYNSPLHF; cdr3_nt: TGTGCCAGCAGTTTGCGGTCGGACTATAATTCACCCCTCCACTTT
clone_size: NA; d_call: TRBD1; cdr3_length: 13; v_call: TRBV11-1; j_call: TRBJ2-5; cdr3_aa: CASTSRGRETQYF; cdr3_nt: TGTGCCAGCACCAGCAGGGGGAGAGAGACCCAGTACTTC
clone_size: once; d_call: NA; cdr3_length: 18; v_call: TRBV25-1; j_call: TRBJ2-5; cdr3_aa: CASSERWGRVAAQETQYF; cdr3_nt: TGTGCCAGCAGTGAACGTTGGGGCAGGGTCGCAGCCCAAGAGACCCAGTACTTC
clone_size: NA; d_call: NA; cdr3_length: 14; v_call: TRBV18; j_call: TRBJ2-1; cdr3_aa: CASSPRTIYNEQFF; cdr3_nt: TGTGCCAGCTCACCACGGACAATCTACAATGAGCAGTTCTTC
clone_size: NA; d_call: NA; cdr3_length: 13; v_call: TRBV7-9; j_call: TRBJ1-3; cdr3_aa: CASRPGSGNTIYF; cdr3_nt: TGTGCCAGCAGGCCAGGGTCCGGAAACACCATATATTTT
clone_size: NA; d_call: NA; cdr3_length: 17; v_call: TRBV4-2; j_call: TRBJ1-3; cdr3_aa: CASSPRVLRDSGNTIYF; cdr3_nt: TGTGCCAGCAGTCCAAGAGTGTTACGGGACTCAGGAAACACCATATATTTT
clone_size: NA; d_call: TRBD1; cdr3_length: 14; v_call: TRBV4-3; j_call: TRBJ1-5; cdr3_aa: CASSLTGGYQPQHF; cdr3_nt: TGCGCCAGCAGCCTGACAGGGGGGTATCAGCCCCAGCATTTT
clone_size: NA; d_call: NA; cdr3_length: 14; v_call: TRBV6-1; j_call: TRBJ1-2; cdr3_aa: CASSATTVPYGYTF; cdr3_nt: TGTGCCAGCAGTGCCACGACAGTTCCCTATGGCTACACCTTC
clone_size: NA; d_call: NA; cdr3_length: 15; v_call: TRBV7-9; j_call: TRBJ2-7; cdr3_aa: CASSRAGPKSDEQYF; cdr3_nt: TGTGCCAGCAGCCGTGCGGGACCCAAGAGCGACGAGCAGTACTTC
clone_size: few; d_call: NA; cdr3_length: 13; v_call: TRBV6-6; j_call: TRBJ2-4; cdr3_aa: CASSSGQQNIQYF; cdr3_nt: TGTGCCAGCAGTTCCGGACAGCAAAACATTCAGTACTTC
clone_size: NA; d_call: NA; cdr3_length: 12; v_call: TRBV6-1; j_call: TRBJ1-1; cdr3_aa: CATPGQNTEAFF; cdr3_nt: TGTGCCACCCCTGGACAGAACACTGAAGCTTTCTTT